Given below is one TCR delta chain in context. This clone has a count of ten or more. No antigen is known for it. Base-call qualities are not available, and no considerably larger clone is one nucleotide away. Distinct nucleotide sequences in the sample also encode this CDR3. To prepare the library, multiplex PCR was applied. Sequencing relied on an Illumina MiSeq. From each sorted gammadelta T cell sample, both TCR gamma (TRG) and TCR delta (TRD) chains were sequenced. Processing in the source paper ran as follows. The repertoire analyses used clonotype tree plots, the accumulated frequency of the top 20 clonotypes, and diversity index (DI) and D75 metrics. For TCRdb, the public reads were processed anew by CATT, and duplicate DNA sequences were folded into one row. The authors' filters were not applied to this entry. The sample table holds 93,000 or so delta-chain clones, of which less than 1% were seen once. Clones ranked in the top ten supply 9.5% to 10% of the sample.

Vgamma9/Vdelta2+ and Vdelta2-negative gammadelta T cell populations were flow-sorted from peripheral blood mononuclear cells for bulk TCR repertoire analysis. This record belongs to a study of γδ T cells in repeated Plasmodium falciparum infection (TCRdb year 2021). With regard to the full study: The natural-infection arm enrolled Malian children exposed to intense seasonal malaria transmission and compared the Malian children with Australian children matched for age and gender. Roughly 5 malaria-naive U.S. adults underwent four controlled human malaria infections by bites from P. falciparum NF54-infected Anopheles stephensi mosquitoes over about 630 days. Samples from controlled-infection subjects were taken at baseline, just before selected infections, and 21 days after each infection. Malian gammadelta TCR repertoires were analysed cross-sectionally during no-transmission periods and were analysed longitudinally across acute febrile malaria episodes. In the study, the shaping of the human gammadelta T cell repertoire by repeated Plasmodium falciparum infection was examined using natural infection in Mali and controlled human malaria infection.

Overall study results and their limits: Analysis of inter-individual variability in gammadelta T cell responses was limited by the small size of the controlled-infection cohort. Repeated controlled infections appeared to drive waves of new clonotype selection in Vdelta2-negative, largely Vdelta1+, gammadelta TCR repertoires. Across time and infection, the Vgamma9/Vdelta2+ TCR repertoires showed a highly stable polyclonal makeup, with many TCRgamma sequences overlapping between individuals. The Malian cohort came from a small rural village of predominantly one ethnic group, limiting generalizability. Compared with the repertoires of Australian children, the Vdelta2-negative gammadelta TCR repertoires of Malian children appeared more clonally expanded, less diverse and less shared.

The CDR3 spans 16 residues, from the cysteine through the phenylalanine. Only the CDR3 DNA stays, 48 bases, in frame from base 1. CDR1 and CDR2 (GEAIGNYY, EKD) derive from the germline V gene. V is trimmed back by 3 bases and J by 4 bases, and the junction contains 7 bases that no gene match accounts for. The sequence joins TRDV2 to TRDJ1; 13 bases in the middle match TRDD3. Specimen: gamma-delta T cells from blood. This receptor was taken from a pool of human donors (malaria-infected and uninfected, not separated). The DNA sequence is as follows: TGTGCCTGTGACCTGTACTGGGGGATACGCGGCGATAAACTCATCTTT. This sequence encodes CACDLYWGIRGDKLIF.